A selection of T cell receptor beta chains follows, all from one sample in a study of shared clonotypes between healthy human individuals. The table came from immunoSEQ multiplex PCR; TCRdb's copy has only in-frame clones and leaves some out. The table lists around 610,000 clones, approximately 96% of them singletons. The sample taken for sequencing was naive CD8+ T cells sorted from blood. These receptors came from a woman in her twenties or thirties in good health. The CDR3 runs from the conserved cysteine through the conserved F or W. A D gene is named only where the DNA matches it firmly. Some rows mark clone size as missing; the rest say once, few, many or name a class of expanded clone.

abundance,d_gene,v_gene,j_gene,CDR3nt,CDR3aa
.,TRBD2,TRBV28,TRBJ2-7,TGTGCCAGCATCCCGGGACTAGCGGAGGACCGGGTCCACGAGCAGTACTTC,CASIPGLAEDRVHEQYF
.,.,TRBV29-1,TRBJ1-3,TGCAGCGCCCGACCTGATGGGGGAAACACCATATATTTT,CSARPDGGNTIYF
.,TRBD1,TRBV28,TRBJ1-4,TGTGCCAGCAGCGAGACAGGGATGTATGAAAAACTGTTTTTT,CASSETGMYEKLFF
.,.,TRBV27,TRBJ2-2,TGTGCCAGCCAAAAGGCGGGGACCGGGGAGCTGTTTTTT,CASQKAGTGELFF
.,TRBD1,TRBV7-8,TRBJ1-2,TGTGCCAGCAGCTTAGCTACTATAAACCCGGGACAGGGCCACTATGGCTACACCTTC,CASSLATINPGQGHYGYTF
.,.,TRBV9,TRBJ2-7,TGTGCCAGCAGCCCAGGGGCGGGGGCGAGGTACGAGCAGTACTTC,CASSPGAGARYEQYF
once,TRBD1,TRBV29-1,TRBJ1-2,TGCAGCGTTCCCTTGCCCCGTGGGACAGACAACTATGGCTACACCTTC,CSVPLPRGTDNYGYTF
.,.,TRBV13,TRBJ1-4,TGTGCCAGCAGCTTGGACAGAGAGGGTGAAAAACTGTTTTTT,CASSLDREGEKLFF
.,.,TRBV28,TRBJ2-7,TGTGCCAGCAGTTCCGTTAGGGTCGGCTACGAGCAGTACTTC,CASSSVRVGYEQYF
.,TRBD1,TRBV29-1,TRBJ2-4,TGCAGCGTTGAAACAGGGGGAGACATTCAGTACTTC,CSVETGGDIQYF
.,.,TRBV6-5,TRBJ2-7,TGTGCCAGCAGTTACACGGGATTTCTCCACGAGCAGTACTTC,CASSYTGFLHEQYF
.,.,TRBV7-9,TRBJ2-7,TGTGCCAGCAGCCCTCAAAGCTCCTACGAGCAGTACTTC,CASSPQSSYEQYF
.,.,TRBV28,TRBJ2-1,TGTGCCAGCAGTCCAACCCTCCAGGGGCACAATGAGCAGTTCTTC,CASSPTLQGHNEQFF
.,TRBD2,TRBV28,TRBJ2-1,TGTGCCAGCAGCCCCCTCGGGACTAGCGGGAGGGACACCTACAATGAGCAGTTCTTC,CASSPLGTSGRDTYNEQFF
few,.,TRBV28,TRBJ1-1,TGTGCCAGCAGTTCGACGGAAGAAGCTTTCTTT,CASSSTEEAFF
.,.,TRBV14,TRBJ2-7,TGTGCCAGCAGCCAAGATGTGAGGGAGCAGTACTTC,CASSQDVREQYF
.,.,TRBV27,TRBJ1-1,TGTGCCAGCAGTTCGCAATCTGAAGCTTTCTTT,CASSSQSEAFF
.,.,TRBV7-7,TRBJ2-2,TGTGCCAGCAGCTTAGAGGGCGGGAAATACACCGGGGAGCTGTTTTTT,CASSLEGGKYTGELFF
.,TRBD2,TRBV28,TRBJ2-7,TGTGCCAGCAGTCCAGAAGGACTAGCGGGGCTCTACGAGCAGTACTTC,CASSPEGLAGLYEQYF
.,.,TRBV5-6,TRBJ2-3,TGTGCCAGCAGCCCCGGACCGATCTCTCCCACAGATACGCAGTATTTT,CASSPGPISPTDTQYF
.,.,TRBV19,TRBJ2-1,TGTGCCAGTAGAGGGGATGAGCAGTTCTTC,CASRGDEQFF
.,.,TRBV27,TRBJ1-5,TGTGCCAGCAGTTTAAATACGGGGGCTGATCAGCCCCAGCATTTT,CASSLNTGADQPQHF
.,TRBD2,TRBV2,TRBJ2-7,TGTGCCAGCAGTTATACCGGGACTAGCGGGAGATACTACGAGCAGTACTTC,CASSYTGTSGRYYEQYF
.,.,TRBV27,TRBJ2-3,TGTGCCAGCAGTTTCCGGAGCGGGTTCACAGATACGCAGTATTTT,CASSFRSGFTDTQYF
.,.,TRBV2,TRBJ1-2,TGTGCCATCTTTCTGGGCGAAGGGGACTATGGTTACACCTTC,CAIFLGEGDYGYTF
.,.,TRBV9,TRBJ2-1,TGTGCCAGCAGCGTAGAGGACTACAATGAGCAGTTCTTC,CASSVEDYNEQFF
.,TRBD1,TRBV27,TRBJ2-5,TGTGCCAGCCGAAGTCTACCGGGACAGCAAGAGACCCAGTACTTC,CASRSLPGQQETQYF
.,.,TRBV6-5,TRBJ1-2,TGTGCCAGCAGTTCGACAGGTCGGGGCTACACCTTC,CASSSTGRGYTF
.,.,TRBV5-4,TRBJ1-2,TGTGCCAGCCGAATCACAGGGAGGGAGCGAGCCTATGGCTACACCTTC,CASRITGRERAYGYTF
.,.,TRBV5-8,TRBJ2-1,TGTGCCAGCAGCTCGGACTGGGACAATGAGCAGTTCTTC,CASSSDWDNEQFF
.,.,TRBV19,TRBJ2-7,TGTGCCAGTAGTCCTGGACACGTCTACGAGCAGTACTTC,CASSPGHVYEQYF
.,.,TRBV4-1,TRBJ2-7,TGCGCCAGCAGCCAAATCCCCGGGACTGGGGCCTACGAGCAGTACTTC,CASSQIPGTGAYEQYF
.,.,TRBV6-6,TRBJ2-1,TGTGCCAGCCAGCTCTCCTACAATGAGCAGTTCTTC,CASQLSYNEQFF
.,TRBD2,TRBV28,TRBJ2-7,TGTGCCAGCAGTTTGCTAGCGGGAACCTACGAGCAGTACTTC,CASSLLAGTYEQYF
.,.,TRBV4-1,TRBJ2-2,TGCGCCAGCAGCGGTGACAGGACGAACACCGGGGAGCTGTTTTTT,CASSGDRTNTGELFF
.,.,TRBV29-1,TRBJ1-2,TGCAGCGTTTTCATATTGGACAGCCGGAACTATGGCTACACCTTC,CSVFILDSRNYGYTF
.,TRBD2,TRBV7-3,TRBJ2-1,TGTGCCAGCAGCCTAGCGGGAGTGGGTAATGAGCAGTTCTTC,CASSLAGVGNEQFF
.,.,TRBV28,TRBJ1-5,TGTGCCAGCAGTTTTCAGGGCTGGGGGCAGCCCCAGCATTTT,CASSFQGWGQPQHF
.,TRBD1,TRBV2,TRBJ2-3,TGTGCCAGCAGTGAAGCGACAGGGATAGTGGCAGATACGCAGTATTTT,CASSEATGIVADTQYF
few,.,TRBV19,TRBJ1-5,TGTGCCACGGGAGCTCGTAGCAATCAGCCCCAGCATTTT,CATGARSNQPQHF
.,.,TRBV27,TRBJ2-6,TGTGCCAGCAGTTTAGTCTCCCCGGGTATCCTTTCTGGGGCCAACGTCCTGACTTTC,CASSLVSPGILSGANVLTF
.,.,TRBV4-1,TRBJ2-1,TGCGCCAGCAGCCCAACTCTGGCCCCCAATGAGCAGTTCTTC,CASSPTLAPNEQFF
.,.,TRBV13,TRBJ2-4,TGTGCCAGCAGCTTAGGTGGTCGCCCGGCCAAAAACATTCAGTACTTC,CASSLGGRPAKNIQYF
.,.,TRBV2,TRBJ2-7,TGTGCCAGCAGCGTTGTTTTGTACGAGCAGTACTTC,CASSVVLYEQYF
.,.,TRBV5-4,TRBJ2-1,TGTGCCAGCAGCTTGGGGACGGCCTACAATGAGCAGTTCTTC,CASSLGTAYNEQFF